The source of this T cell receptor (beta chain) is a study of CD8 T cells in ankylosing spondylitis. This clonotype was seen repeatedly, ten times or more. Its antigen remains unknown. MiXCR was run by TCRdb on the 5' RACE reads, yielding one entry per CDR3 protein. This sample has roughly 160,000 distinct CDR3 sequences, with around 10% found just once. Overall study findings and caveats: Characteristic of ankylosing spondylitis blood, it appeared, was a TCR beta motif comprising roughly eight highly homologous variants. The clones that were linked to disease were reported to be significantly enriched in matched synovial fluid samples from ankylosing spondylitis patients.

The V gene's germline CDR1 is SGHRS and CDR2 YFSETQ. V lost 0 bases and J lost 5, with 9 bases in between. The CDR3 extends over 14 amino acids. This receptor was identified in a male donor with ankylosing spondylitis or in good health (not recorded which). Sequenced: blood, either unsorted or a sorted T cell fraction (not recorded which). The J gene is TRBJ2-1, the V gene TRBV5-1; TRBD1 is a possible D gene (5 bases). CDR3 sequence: CASSLVVRDNEQFF. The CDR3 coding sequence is TGCGCCAGCAGCTTGGTAGTCAGGGACAATGAGCAGTTCTTC.